This is a list of T cell receptor beta chains from one sample in a study of T cell responses to AZD1222 COVID-19 vaccine. Assay: immunoSEQ multiplex PCR; the TCRdb copy retains only in-frame clones and omits some. Of 95,000 to 150,000 clones listed, around 85% are singletons. The sequencing used peripheral blood, collected 28 days after the second AZD1222 dose. The receptors come from an adult who received the AZD1222 COVID-19 vaccine. Each CDR3 is given with its conserved first and last residue. The D gene is left open where the match is weak. Clone size is given for some rows only: seen once, a few or many times, or a class if the clone is expanded.

j_call v_call d_call clone_size cdr3_nt cdr3_aa
TRBJ1-2 TRBV24-1 TRBD1 . TGTGCCACCAGTGATGCCGGGACAGGAGCTCGGGGCTACACCTTC CATSDAGTGARGYTF
TRBJ2-7 TRBV5-1 TRBD1 . TGCGCCAGCAGCTTGGCCTCGACAGGGGAATCCTACGAGCAGTACTTC CASSLASTGESYEQYF
TRBJ2-6 TRBV7-2 . . TGTGCCAGCAGCTTAGAAGGCCGCTCTGGGGCCAACGTCCTGACTTTC CASSLEGRSGANVLTF
TRBJ1-2 TRBV30 . . TGTGCCTGGAGTCGAGTGAAGAAGGGCTACACCTTC CAWSRVKKGYTF
TRBJ2-3 TRBV3-1/TRBV3-2 . . TGTGCCAGCAGCCCTACAGGGAGGGGTACAGATACGCAGTATTTT CASSPTGRGTDTQYF
TRBJ1-4 TRBV30 . . TGTGCCTGGAAGGGGGGAGCAACTAATGAAAAACTGTTTTTT CAWKGGATNEKLFF
TRBJ1-2 TRBV3-1/TRBV3-2 TRBD1 once TGTGCCAGCAGCCAATCACTTGCAAACAGGGGATATGGCTACACCTTC CASSQSLANRGYGYTF
TRBJ1-2 TRBV13 . once TGTGCCAGCAGCGCCCGACAGGTTGGCACTTACTATGGCTACACCTTC CASSARQVGTYYGYTF
TRBJ2-7 TRBV6-2/TRBV6-3 . . TGTGCCAGCAGTTACGGGGGGGCAGCCTACGAGCAGTACTTC CASSYGGAAYEQYF
TRBJ1-3 TRBV21-1 . . TGTGCCAGCAGGGCCCTCCCGAGGAGGACCATATATTTT CASRALPRRTIYF
TRBJ1-5 TRBV5-1 . . TGCGCCAGCAGCCAGGGGCCGGGCAATCAGCCCCAGCATTTT CASSQGPGNQPQHF
TRBJ1-2 TRBV27 . . TGTGCCAGCAGTTCCAGGGTAAACTATGGCTACACCTTC CASSSRVNYGYTF
TRBJ2-4 TRBV6-2/TRBV6-3 TRBD2 . TGTGCCAGCAGTTACCGAGGGACTAGCGGGGACAAAAACATTCAGTACTTC CASSYRGTSGDKNIQYF
TRBJ1-5 TRBV6-5 . . TGTGCCAGCAGTTACTCGGGCGGGTATGGGGCCCAGCATTTT CASSYSGGYGAQHF
TRBJ1-2 TRBV7-2 . . TGTGCCAGCAGCTCCTACCCCCCAGATGGCTACACCTTC CASSSYPPDGYTF
TRBJ1-5 TRBV3-1/TRBV3-2 . . TGTGCCAGCAGCTCCTCCCTGGGGGCCGACCATCAGCCCCAGCATTTT CASSSSLGADHQPQHF